A single sample gave rise to the 23 T cell receptor beta chains below, sequenced in a study of T cell changes during pregnancy in multiple sclerosis. Generated by immunoSEQ multiplex PCR, the TCRdb table keeps only in-frame clones and is missing some. Among about 120,000 clones listed, roughly 92% were seen once. The source was peripheral blood, collected before pregnancy. Source of these receptors: a female donor with multiple sclerosis, enrolled in a pregnancy study.

The chain is built from TRBV5-6 and TRBJ1-1; D is ambiguous. Per germline, CDR1 SGHDT and CDR2 YYEEEE. CDR3 size: 14 residues. The germline V and J ends were trimmed by 0 bases and 2 bases, with 8 bases remaining between them. CDR3 sequence (DNA): TGTGCCAGCAGCTTGGGACAAAGCAACACTGAAGCTTTCTTT. This translates into CASSLGQSNTEAFF.

The V gene is TRBV6-1, the J gene TRBJ1-1; 10 nucleotides agree with TRBD1. J gave up 11 bases and V 3 bases, and 12 bases lay outside the gene matches. The germline CDR1 and CDR2 sequences are MNHNS and SASEGT. The CDR3 sequence is 15 residues long. The CDR3 sequence: CASSDLTGGGVGAFF. CDR3 DNA sequence: TGTGCCAGCAGTGACCTGACAGGGGGCGGGGTGGGGGCTTTCTTT.

The chain is built from TRBV27 and TRBJ1-2; D call uncertain. The V end was cut by 8 bases, the J end by 2 bases, with 21 bases between. Germline CDR1 is MNHEY and CDR2 is SMNVEV (reference sequence). This CDR3 has 16 amino acids. The CDR3 loop reads CASRPSGRAGNYGYTF. CDR3 DNA: TGTGCCAGCCGACCTAGCGGGAGGGCCGGCAACTATGGCTACACCTTC.

The V gene is TRBV25-1, the J gene TRBJ2-7, with D possibly matching TRBD1 (5 bases). With 5 bases removed from V and 0 bases from J, the gap between germline ends came to 11 bases. The CDR3 is made up of 14 amino acids. Germline CDR1 MGHDK, CDR2 SYGVNS. CDR3 loop: CASSTRGGSYEQYF. Written as DNA, the CDR3 is TGTGCCAGCAGTACAAGGGGCGGCTCCTACGAGCAGTACTTC.

The J gene is TRBJ1-5, the V gene TRBV7-6; D is undetermined. This CDR3 region has 13 residues. Trimming removed 1 base at V and 6 bases at J, with 7 bases between. The germline V gene has CDR1 SGHVS and CDR2 FNYEAQ. The CDR3 nucleotides read TGTGCCAGCAGCTTAGGTAGCGGTCAGCCCCAGCATTTT. Residues: CASSLGSGQPQHF.

The rearrangement joins TRBV12-5 to TRBJ2-7; tentatively, D is TRBD1 (5 bases). Germline assignment: CDR1 LGHNT and CDR2 FRNRAP. The germline V and J ends were trimmed by 1 base and 2 bases, with 12 bases remaining between them. The CDR3 covers 15 residues. The CDR3 region has the DNA TGTGCTAGTGGTTTGGGCCAGGGCTACCCCTACGAGCAGTACTTC. Encoded protein: CASGLGQGYPYEQYF.

The chain joins TRBV15 to TRBJ1-6, with unresolved D. Germline V gene lookup returns CDR1 LNHNV and CDR2 YYDKDF (reference sequence). The CDR3 length is 15 residues. Trimming left V 6 bases short and J 6 bases short, with 15 bases between. The CDR3 spells CATSRDATSNSPLHF. In DNA form, the CDR3 reads TGTGCCACCAGTCGCGACGCGACAAGTAATTCACCCCTCCACTTT.

The rearrangement uses TRBV5-8 and TRBJ2-2, with 7 bases lining up with TRBD2. V trimming: 5 bases; J trimming: 4 bases; junction bases outside the gene matches: 17. CDR3 size: 18 residues. CDR1 and CDR2 (germline): SGHTS, YDEGEE. CDR3 sequence (DNA): TGTGCCAGCAGAGCGGGGTGGTTTGTTAGCGGACGCACCGGGGAGCTGTTTTTT. Encoded protein: CASRAGWFVSGRTGELFF.

The chain employs TRBV5-4 and TRBJ1-6, with no clear D. V lost 0 bases, J lost 8 bases, and 6 bases lay in between. CDR1 is SGHNT, CDR2 YYREEE, per germline (reference sequence). CDR3 length equals 13 residues. CDR3 DNA sequence: TGTGCCAGCAGCTTGGGCGTAGATTCACCCCTCCACTTT. The encoded protein is CASSLGVDSPLHF.

V gene TRBV30 combines with J gene TRBJ2-1, with 7 nucleotides matching TRBD2. The CDR3 covers 13 residues. Germline V CDR1 and CDR2: GTSNPN, SVGIG (reference sequence). Losses at the gene ends were 4 bases for V and 4 bases for J; bases not matched to a gene: 4. CDR3 loop: CAWTSGLYNEQFF. In nucleotides, the CDR3 is TGTGCCTGGACTAGCGGACTTTACAATGAGCAGTTCTTC.

This chain joins TRBV15 and TRBJ2-2; 10 nucleotides agree with TRBD1. V gave up 2 bases and J gave up 6 bases; unmatched junction bases: 3. This CDR3 has 15 residues. Per germline, CDR1 LNHNV and CDR2 YYDKDF (reference sequence). The CDR3 nucleotides are TGTGCCACCAGCAGATTGACAGGGGGCGCCGGGGAGCTGTTTTTT. This translates into CATSRLTGGAGELFF.

V gene TRBV5-1 combines with J gene TRBJ2-2; 7 bases map to TRBD2. Losses at the gene ends were 2 bases for V and 1 base for J; bases not matched to a gene: 2. Germline CDR1 reads SGHRS; CDR2 reads YFSETQ. This CDR3 has 15 residues. CDR3 nucleotides: TGCGCCAGCAGCTTTCAGCGGGGGAACACCGGGGAGCTGTTTTTT. Translation: CASSFQRGNTGELFF.

The chain joins TRBV6-5 to TRBJ1-2; D perhaps matches TRBD1 (6 bases). V lost 5 bases and J 6 bases, leaving 16 bases between the germline ends. CDR3 size: 14 residues. Germline CDR1 and CDR2: MNHEY and SVGAGI. This CDR3 reads CASSNPRGAHGYTF. CDR3 DNA sequence: TGTGCCAGCAGTAATCCCCGGGGGGCGCATGGCTACACCTTC.

This chain joins TRBV21-1 and TRBJ2-7; the D call of TRBD1 is as the table states it, not checked on the DNA. TRBV21-1 is reported as a pseudogene. The CDR3 is 20 residues long. In nucleotides, the CDR3 is TGTGCCAGCAGCAAAAAAAGGCATCATAACGAAATCAGGGGATACTACGAGCAGTACTTC. Its translation is CASSKKRHHNEIRGYYEQYF.

The chain has TRBV27 and TRBJ2-7; D is perhaps TRBD1 (5 bases). Per the germline V gene, CDR1 is MNHEY and CDR2 is SMNVEV (reference sequence). This CDR3 spans 12 amino acids. The V end lost 8 bases, the J end lost 4 bases, and 12 bases lay between the germline ends. DNA for the CDR3: TGTGCCAGCGGATCAGGGATGTACGAGCAGTACTTC. Protein: CASGSGMYEQYF.

This chain joins TRBV29-1 and TRBJ2-2; D uncertain. V was clipped by 6 bases and J by 2 bases, with 13 bases between them. This CDR3 contains 14 residues. From germline, CDR1 is SQVTM and CDR2 ANQGSEA. The CDR3 sequence is CSVQNTLNTGELFF. The CDR3, as DNA: TGCAGCGTACAGAATACCTTAAACACCGGGGAGCTGTTTTTT.

V and J are TRBV28 and TRBJ2-1; D is unresolved. Trimming stripped 5 bases from V and 4 bases from J, with 15 bases between. There are 15 residues in the CDR3. The germline CDR1 and CDR2 sequences are MDHEN and SYDVKM. CDR3 sequence reads: CASSPRKISYNEQFF. CDR3 sequence (DNA): TGTGCCAGCAGTCCGCGGAAGATTTCATACAATGAGCAGTTCTTC.

J is TRBJ1-6 and V is TRBV7-9, with D maybe TRBD1 (5 bases). Germline CDR1 SEHNR, CDR2 FQNEAQ (reference sequence). CDR3 length equals 14 residues. Trimming took 7 bases from V and 10 from J, leaving 17 bases between them. The CDR3 nucleotides are TGTGCCAGCAACGGGGGGTTCAGAGGCTCACCCCTCCACTTT. Protein product: CASNGGFRGSPLHF.

This chain links TRBV28 with TRBJ1-5, with a possible D match to TRBD1 (5 bases). The CDR3 is 12 amino acids. Germline CDR1 reads MDHEN; CDR2 reads SYDVKM. The ends were cut back, 1 base at V and 9 bases at J, with 7 bases in the middle. The DNA for the CDR3 is TGTGCCAGCAGTTTATTGGGGGGGCCCCAGCATTTT. Translation: CASSLLGGPQHF.

The rearrangement links TRBV5-1 to TRBJ2-1, with 13 positions matching TRBD2. Losses at the gene ends were 4 bases for V and 0 bases for J; bases not matched to a gene: 4. The CDR3 covers 17 residues. Germline V gene lookup returns CDR1 SGHRS and CDR2 YFSETQ. CDR3 sequence: CASSIGTSGASYNEQFF. The CDR3 nucleotides read TGCGCCAGCAGCATAGGGACTAGCGGGGCCTCCTACAATGAGCAGTTCTTC. The variable domain in full, with the rest retrieved from reference TRBV5-1 and TRBJ2-1, is KAGVTQTPRYLIKTRGQQVTLSCSPISGHRSVSWYQQTPGQGLQFLFEYFSETQRNKGNFPGRFSGRQFSNSRSEMNVSTLELGDSALYLCASSIGTSGASYNEQFFGPGTRLTVL.

This rearrangement joins TRBV6-1 to TRBJ1-2; the D is unclear. Germline V CDR1 and CDR2: MNHNS, SASEGT. V was trimmed by 5 bases and J by 6 bases, leaving 4 bases between them. CDR3 size: 10 residues. The CDR3 DNA reads TGTGCCAGCAGTCAGAATGGCTACACCTTC. It translates to CASSQNGYTF.

This rearrangement joins TRBV6-1 to TRBJ1-2, with a tentative D call TRBD1 (6 bases). V was clipped by 8 bases and J by 2 bases, with 15 bases between them. CDR1 is MNHNS, CDR2 SASEGT, per germline. The CDR3 sequence is 14 residues long. CDR3 nucleotides: TGTGCCAGCGGGGGACCGGGACACAACTATGGCTACACCTTC. Protein product: CASGGPGHNYGYTF.

V and J are TRBV9 and TRBJ2-1, with D possibly matching TRBD2 (7 bases). Deletions cut 3 bases from V and 2 bases from J, with 18 bases between. Germline loops: CDR1 SGDLS, CDR2 YYNGEE. This CDR3 has 17 amino acids. The CDR3 loop reads CASSAGEGGSAYNEQFF. CDR3 bases: TGTGCCAGCAGCGCCGGGGAGGGGGGGTCGGCCTACAATGAGCAGTTCTTC. The full variable domain, with the rest looked up from reference TRBV9 and TRBJ2-1, is DSGVTQTPKHLITATGQRVTLRCSPRSGDLSVYWYQQSLDQGLQFLIQYYNGEERAKGNILERFSAQQFPDLHSELNLSSLELGDSALYFCASSAGEGGSAYNEQFFGPGTRLTVL.